A single sample gave rise to the 27 T cell receptor beta chains below, sequenced in a study of response to subunit inactivated influenza vaccine (dated by TCRdb to about 2018). Library creation used RT-PCR. Reads for this sample came from an Illumina HiSeq 2500. TCRdb took the public reads, trimmed them with fastp at Q25, ran MiXCR for clone calling and kept in-frame beta chains. Each entry is one CDR3 protein sequence, shown with its most common DNA and genes. This sample comprises approximately 520,000 distinct CDR3 sequences, around 25% of them detected only once. Of the sample, approximately 1.9% falls within the top ten clones. Sequenced here: CD4+ T cells sorted from PBMCs, sampled 5 days after vaccination. The receptors here all came from a man in his forties or fifties who received an inactivated influenza vaccine. Donor details come from another sample of the same person, matched by shared clones.

This clonotype was seen a few times. The V gene is TRBV12-3 or TRBV12-4, the J gene TRBJ2-3; D unclear. V lost 6 bases to trimming and J lost 5 bases, with 12 bases between them. The CDR3 loop spans 13 amino acids. The CDR3 DNA reads TGTGCCAGCAGCCGCCGGGTTATAGATACGCAGTATTTT. Its translation: CASSRRVIDTQYF.

This clonotype showed up many times. The J gene is TRBJ2-7, the V gene TRBV7-2, with 12 bases lining up with TRBD2. The length of the CDR3 is 16 residues. The germline gives CDR1 SGHTA, CDR2 FQGNSA. J was trimmed by 5 bases and V by 5 bases; bases with no gene match: 10. The DNA of the CDR3 is TGTGCCAGCAGCATGAAACTAGCGGGAGGAATTCACGAGCAGTACTTC. Translated, it gives CASSMKLAGGIHEQYF.

V is TRBV7-8 and J is TRBJ2-2, with D perhaps matching TRBD2 (5 bases). From germline, CDR1 is SGHVS and CDR2 FQNEAQ. The ends were cut back, 4 bases at V and 5 bases at J, with 11 bases in the middle. The CDR3 length is 14 residues. The CDR3 nucleotides are TGTGCCAGCAGCTCCTCAGGACTGACCGGGGAGCTGTTTTTT. Its translation is CASSSSGLTGELFF.

The chain joins TRBV4-3 to TRBJ2-3; D remains unclear. The V end was cut by 6 bases, the J end by 1 base, with 11 bases between. Germline loops: CDR1 LGHNA, CDR2 YSLEER. This CDR3 has 14 residues. The CDR3 protein is CASSVVLGTDTQYF. The CDR3 DNA reads as TGCGCCAGCAGTGTAGTACTGGGCACAGATACGCAGTATTTT.

The V gene is TRBV12-3 or TRBV12-4, the J gene TRBJ2-3; D is unresolved. The CDR3 consists of 14 residues. The germline V and J ends were trimmed by 3 bases and 3 bases, with 10 bases remaining between them. The CDR3 here is CASSFLTGTDTQYF. CDR3 nucleotides: TGTGCCAGCAGTTTTTTGACCGGAACAGATACGCAGTATTTT.

This clonotype has only a few counts. V is TRBV5-1 and J is TRBJ2-5, with no clear D. This CDR3 is built from 16 residues. Germline assignment: CDR1 SGHRS and CDR2 YFSETQ. V was pared by 4 bases and J by 5 bases, with 21 bases between. Written as DNA, the CDR3 is TGCGCCAGCAGCCCAACCGGGCCCCTCGTGAGGGAGACCCAGTACTTC. It encodes CASSPTGPLVRETQYF.

Only a few counts were recorded for this clonotype. This chain uses TRBV11-1 with TRBJ1-5; 9 bases map to TRBD1. Germline loops: CDR1 SGHAT, CDR2 FQDESV (reference sequence). The CDR3 length is 18 residues. J lost 1 base, V lost 6 bases, and 13 bases had no gene match. CDR3 region: CASSPTPGQGQSNQPQHF. CDR3 DNA: TGTGCCAGCAGTCCGACCCCAGGACAGGGGCAGAGCAATCAGCCCCAGCATTTT.

Details on this clonotype: Relative to the germline gene, one junction end is altered; a read error may explain this. The chain carries TRBV20-1 and TRBJ2-7, with a possible D match to TRBD1 (5 bases). The CDR3 consists of 17 residues. Germline V gene data show CDR1 as DFQATT and CDR2 as SNEGSKA (reference sequence). The DNA for the CDR3 is TGCTGTGCTAGACCTCACGCCGGCCAGGGTGGTTTCCACGAGCAGTACTTC. Translated, it gives CCARPHAGQGGFHEQYF.

This rearrangement joins TRBV5-1 to TRBJ2-3, with TRBD2 matching over 10 bases. CDR1 SGHRS and CDR2 YFSETQ come from the germline V gene. The CDR3 contains 15 residues. J lost 4 bases, V lost 4 bases, and 6 bases had no gene match. The CDR3 here is CASSPIAGGSDTQYF. CDR3 DNA sequence: TGCGCCAGCAGCCCCATAGCGGGGGGCTCAGATACGCAGTATTTT. The whole variable domain, remainder taken from reference TRBV5-1 and TRBJ2-3, is KAGVTQTPRYLIKTRGQQVTLSCSPISGHRSVSWYQQTPGQGLQFLFEYFSETQRNKGNFPGRFSGRQFSNSRSEMNVSTLELGDSALYLCASSPIAGGSDTQYFGPGTRLTVL.

This clonotype was detected only a few times. The chain links TRBV28 to TRBJ2-7; D tentatively reads TRBD1 or TRBD2 (5 bases each). The germline V and J ends were trimmed by 3 bases and 1 base, with 16 bases remaining between them. The germline V gene has CDR1 MDHEN and CDR2 SYDVKM. There are 16 residues in the CDR3. As DNA, the CDR3 is TGTGCCAGCAGTTTTTCCCAGGGTCGGGGTTCCTACGAGCAGTACTTC. Its translation: CASSFSQGRGSYEQYF.

This clonotype was seen more than once but under ten times. The chain uses TRBV18 and TRBJ1-1; D might be TRBD1 (6 bases). Germline loops: CDR1 KGHSH, CDR2 LQKENI. V was trimmed by 6 bases and J by 2 bases, leaving 13 bases between them. CDR3 size: 14 residues. The CDR3 DNA is TGTGCCAGCTCTACAGGGTTGTTAAACACTGAAGCTTTCTTT. Amino acid sequence: CASSTGLLNTEAFF.

This clonotype has only a few counts. The gene calls are TRBV20-1 and TRBJ2-5; TRBD2 might be the D (6 bases). Germline CDR1 and CDR2: DFQATT and SNEGSKA (reference sequence). The V end lost 6 bases, the J end lost 5 bases, and 16 bases lay between the germline ends. The CDR3 extends over 13 amino acids. The chain's CDR3 is CSAGFGGIETQYF. The DNA of the CDR3 is TGCAGTGCGGGATTTGGGGGGATCGAGACCCAGTACTTC.

In DNA, the CDR3 is TGTGCCAGCAGCCCCAAGAGCGGGAGGTGGAACAATGAGCAGTTCTTC. Amino acid sequence: CASSPKSGRWNNEQFF. This sequence joins TRBV7-8 and TRBJ2-1; 9 nucleotides line up with TRBD2. V lost 5 bases to trimming and J lost 5 bases; unmatched junction nucleotides: 10. Germline assignment: CDR1 SGHVS and CDR2 FQNEAQ. This CDR3 is built from 16 residues.

This clonotype was found a few times. V is TRBV7-3 and J is TRBJ2-5; 7 nucleotides line up with TRBD1. The CDR3 loop spans 16 amino acids. Germline lookup yields CDR1 SGHTA and CDR2 FQGTGA. J was trimmed by 1 base and V by 1 base; bases with no gene match: 6. CDR3 DNA sequence: TGTGCCAGCAGCTTAAGAGGGGGCGATATCCAAGAGACCCAGTACTTC. It yields the protein CASSLRGGDIQETQYF. Full variable domain (outside the CDR3, taken from reference TRBV7-3 and TRBJ2-5): GAGVSQTPSNKVTEKGKYVELRCDPISGHTALYWYRQSLGQGPEFLIYFQGTGAADDSGLPNDRFFAVRPEGSVSTLKIQRTERGDSAVYLCASSLRGGDIQETQYFGPGTRLLVL.

This chain uses TRBV4-2 with TRBJ1-1, with D maybe TRBD1 (5 bases). Looked up from germline, CDR1 is LGHNA and CDR2 is YNFKEQ. The CDR3 covers 13 residues. V dropped 1 base and J dropped 7 bases, with 10 bases sitting between them. CDR3 sequence: CASSQAQDVEAFF. The CDR3, as DNA: TGTGCCAGCAGCCAAGCACAGGACGTTGAAGCTTTCTTT.

This clonotype was seen only a few times. The chain links TRBV7-8 to TRBJ2-7; D may be TRBD1 (5 bases). The V gene lost 3 bases and the J gene lost 6 bases, with 21 bases spanning the gap. This CDR3 has 16 amino acids. CDR1 is SGHVS, CDR2 FQNEAQ, per germline. The chain's CDR3 is CASSFRYLQGTGEQYF. The DNA for the CDR3 is TGTGCCAGCAGCTTCCGTTACCTGCAGGGAACGGGCGAGCAGTACTTC.

In its sample, this clonotype was seen a few times. The genes are TRBV14 and TRBJ1-5; a weak D match, TRBD1 (6 bases). The V gene's germline CDR1 is SGHDN and CDR2 FVKESK. With 0 bases removed from V and 3 bases from J, the gap between germline ends came to 9 bases. The CDR3 runs 15 residues. CDR3 nucleotide sequence: TGTGCCAGCAGCCAAGACTACAGGGACAATCAGCCCCAGCATTTT. Translation gives CASSQDYRDNQPQHF.

V gene TRBV16 combines with J gene TRBJ2-1; D ambiguous. V dropped 0 bases and J dropped 4 bases, with 1 base sitting between them. The CDR3 consists of 12 residues. Germline CDR1 and CDR2: KGHSY and FQNENV. The CDR3 DNA follows: TGTGCCAGCAGCCAATCGTACAATGAGCAGTTCTTC. Its protein product is CASSQSYNEQFF.

The J gene is TRBJ1-2, the V gene TRBV20-1; no clear D. This CDR3 contains 13 residues. The germline CDR1 and CDR2 sequences are DFQATT and SNEGSKA (reference sequence). Trimming cost V 3 bases and J 4 bases, with 12 bases left between them. Here the CDR3 reads CSARRIGTYGYTF. CDR3 bases: TGCAGTGCTAGGAGGATCGGCACCTATGGCTACACCTTC.

J is TRBJ2-3 and V is TRBV9, with 8 bases matching TRBD2. The V gene end was trimmed by 4 bases and the J gene end by 5 bases; junction bases not matched to a gene: 12. Germline V gene data show CDR1 as SGDLS and CDR2 as YYNGEE. CDR3 length: 16 amino acids. This chain's CDR3 is CASSPPPAGAGDTQYF. The CDR3 region has the DNA TGTGCCAGCAGCCCCCCCCCAGCGGGGGCTGGAGATACGCAGTATTTT.

The chain is built from TRBV27 and TRBJ2-1, with 10 bases identical to TRBD2. CDR1 MNHEY and CDR2 SMNVEV come from the germline V gene (reference sequence). After removal of 6 bases from V and 5 bases from J, the junction contained 7 bases not matched to a gene. This CDR3 is built from 15 residues. CDR3 sequence (DNA): TGTGCCAGCAGGGGGGTAGCGGGGGGTCACAATGAGCAGTTCTTC. This codes for CASRGVAGGHNEQFF.

This clonotype was found a few times. This sequence joins TRBV7-9 and TRBJ1-1; tentatively, D is TRBD1 (5 bases). The germline V gene encodes CDR1 SEHNR and CDR2 FQNEAQ (reference sequence). Deletions cut 5 bases from V and 11 bases from J, with 21 bases between. This CDR3 is 14 amino acids long. CDR3: CASSPHMGDVRAFF. CDR3 DNA sequence: TGTGCCAGCAGCCCCCACATGGGGGATGTTCGTGCTTTCTTT.

V gene TRBV12-3 or TRBV12-4 combines with J gene TRBJ2-7; 7 bases agree with TRBD2. The junction had 2 bases not matched to a gene; V was cut back by 1 base and J by 5 bases. The CDR3 is made up of 13 amino acids. CDR3 protein: CASSLGTRNEQYF. As DNA, the CDR3 is TGTGCCAGCAGTTTAGGGACTAGAAACGAGCAGTACTTC.

This clonotype was found a few times. CDR3: CASSQTGSYNEQFF. As DNA, the CDR3 is TGTGCCAGCAGCCAAACAGGGAGTTACAATGAGCAGTTCTTC. This rearrangement joins TRBV28 to TRBJ2-1, with TRBD1 as a possible D gene (6 bases). Trimming cost V 6 bases and J 4 bases, with 13 bases left between them. Germline CDR1 is MDHEN and CDR2 is SYDVKM. The CDR3 runs 14 residues.

This clonotype has a handful of counts. The V call is TRBV5-1, the J call TRBJ2-1, with 9 nucleotides matching TRBD1. In germline, CDR1 is SGHRS, CDR2 YFSETQ. Losses at the gene ends were 5 bases for V and 8 bases for J; bases not matched to a gene: 8. There are 14 residues in the CDR3. The DNA for the CDR3 is TGCGCCAGCAGTCCGGACAGGGGTGACCATGAGCAGTTCTTC. Its translation is CASSPDRGDHEQFF.

In its sample, this clonotype was seen a few times. The CDR3: CASRVANEQFF. CDR3 in DNA: TGTGCCAGCAGAGTCGCTAATGAGCAGTTCTTC. V usage is TRBV28 and J usage is TRBJ2-1; no firm D call. The CDR3 is 11 amino acids. Germline CDR1 MDHEN, CDR2 SYDVKM. Trimming removed 6 bases at V and 7 bases at J, with 7 bases between.

This chain connects TRBV29-1 to TRBJ2-5; tentative D call: TRBD1 (7 bases). There are 12 residues in the CDR3. Trimming stripped 4 bases from V and 5 bases from J, with 11 bases between. Per the germline V gene, CDR1 is SQVTM and CDR2 is ANQGSEA. The CDR3 here is CSVATGRETQYF. Here the CDR3 DNA reads TGCAGCGTTGCGACAGGGAGGGAGACCCAGTACTTC. Looking up the rest from reference TRBV29-1 and TRBJ2-5 gives the full variable domain: SAVISQKPSRDICQRGTSLTIQCQVDSQVTMMFWYRQQPGQSLTLIATANQGSEATYESGFVIDKFPISRPNLTFSTLTVSNMSPEDSSIYLCSVATGRETQYFGPGTRLLVL.